The sequence of this TCR beta chain was determined in a study of OX40 agonist ivuxolimab in advanced cancers. Looking at the study overall: Ivuxolimab was a fully human IgG2 agonistic monoclonal antibody targeting the costimulatory receptor OX40 (CD134). Intravenous ivuxolimab was administered to patients every 2 weeks at six dose levels: 0.01, 0.1, 0.3, 1.5, 3 and 10 mg/kg. Among the approximately 54 dose-escalation patients, approximately 20 had hepatocellular carcinoma, 15 or so melanoma, 9 renal cell carcinoma and 9 head and neck cancer. A male proportion of 70% to 90% and a mean age of approximately 55 years, ranging from 23 to 79, were recorded for the dose-escalation cohort. Prior anti-PD-1, anti-PD-L1 or anti-CTLA-4 therapy was permitted, and 40% of dose-escalation patients had received checkpoint inhibitors. Partial responses occurred in three dose-escalation patients, of whom one had hepatocellular carcinoma and two had cutaneous melanoma. The purpose of peripheral TCRbeta sequencing was to test whether ivuxolimab changed TCR sequence diversity and led to clonal T-cell expansion. The paper describes the monotherapy dose-escalation part (N of about 52 patients) of the phase I trial of ivuxolimab.

Notes on this clone: The target of this receptor is not known. The input lacks base qualities; no much larger clone sits a single base away.

Genomic DNA was extracted from sorted cells for sequencing of the TCRbeta CDR3 region. The immunoSEQ Assay was used to sequence the TCRbeta CDR3 regions. Drawn from immuneACCESS, this table holds only the in-frame rearrangements with V and J called that TCRdb kept. Clones are partly lost; checked studies trace under half to an unresolved V gene and leave the rest unexplained. This sample comprises more than 20,000 clones, 70% to 90% of them detected only once. The ten largest clones capture around 52% of the sample. Relative to germline, V is 2 bases shorter and J is 6 bases shorter, with 6 bases between their ends. CDR1 and CDR2, per the germline V gene (reference sequence), are SGHNT and YYREEE. The CDR3, from cysteine to phenylalanine, totals 12 residues. This entry keeps only the CDR3 DNA: 36 bases, framed from base 1. What the authors observed across the whole study: After ivuxolimab, expanded clones were on average more numerous among CD8+ T cells than among CD4+ T cells. In partial responders in the 0.1-3.0 mg/kg groups, normalized peripheral clonal expansion was found to be among the lowest, especially among CD8+ T cells. Low levels of normalized T-cell clonal expansion were also seen in some patients who did not respond. Clonal expansion of both CD4+ and CD8+ blood T cells was observed from baseline to week 6 at doses 0.1 to 3.0 mg/kg. The antigen specificity of the peripheral T cells that underwent clonal expansion was not determined.

Patients with autoimmune disease history or receiving systemic immunosuppression were excluded from the trial. Peripheral blood for TCR sequencing was collected from all dose cohorts at baseline, on cycle 4 day 1, and on cycle 7 day 1. Samples came from an open-label, multicenter, first-in-human phase I dose-escalation trial of ivuxolimab. Adults with locally advanced or metastatic head and neck squamous cell, hepatocellular, melanoma or renal cell carcinoma were enrolled in the trial. Before TCR sequencing, CD4+ T cells and CD8+ T cells were sorted from peripheral blood as separate populations. This TCR came from an adult with an advanced solid tumor such as melanoma, head and neck, liver or kidney cancer. The sequence joins TRBV5-4 to TRBJ2-1; the D gene cannot be named for sure. Sequenced here: CD4+ or CD8+ T cells sorted from blood, sampled in a trial of the OX40 agonist ivuxolimab. The CDR3 amino acid sequence is: CASSFLVNEQFF. The bases read TGTGCCAGCAGCTTCCTAGTCAATGAGCAGTTCTTC.